Following are 16 T cell receptor beta chains from one sample sequenced in a study of blood T cell repertoires in COVID-19. Sequencing used immunoSEQ multiplex PCR; TCRdb keeps in-frame clones, though not all of them. Here the sample spans fewer than 200,000 clones, around 89% being singletons. Sequenced sample: peripheral blood. All receptors come from a man aged 45-60 years who had recovered from COVID-19.

The J gene is TRBJ1-2, the V gene TRBV10-3, with D maybe TRBD1 (6 bases). V lost 5 bases and J 3 bases, leaving 10 bases between the germline ends. The CDR3 contains 13 residues. From germline, CDR1 is ENHRY and CDR2 SYGVKD. The CDR3 nucleotides read TGTGCCATCAGTCTACAGGGTGACTATGGCTACACCTTC. Residues: CAISLQGDYGYTF.

The rearrangement links TRBV19 to TRBJ2-7; 8 bases align to TRBD1. V shed 1 base and J 0 bases; nucleotides not matched to a gene: 2. The CDR3 extends over 15 amino acids. The V gene's germline CDR1 is LNHDA and CDR2 SQIVND (reference sequence). CDR3 amino acids: CASSIGTGGSYEQYF. The DNA of the CDR3 is TGTGCCAGTAGTATAGGAACAGGGGGCTCCTACGAGCAGTACTTC.

The V gene is TRBV10-1, the J gene TRBJ2-1, with D unclear. The CDR3 spans 15 residues. V was clipped by 2 bases and J by 0 bases, with 8 bases between them. CDR1 and CDR2 (germline): WNHNN, SYGVQD (reference sequence). For the CDR3, the DNA is TGCGCCAGCAGTGAGCCGGGTAGCTCCTACAATGAGCAGTTCTTC. It encodes CASSEPGSSYNEQFF.

This chain joins TRBV27 and TRBJ2-1, with 9 positions matching TRBD2. V shed 2 bases and J 0 bases; nucleotides not matched to a gene: 8. This CDR3 is 18 amino acids long. CDR1 is MNHEY and CDR2 is SMNVEV in the germline V gene (reference sequence). This CDR3 reads CASSLRRVTSGSYNEQFF. As DNA, the CDR3 is TGTGCCAGCAGTTTAAGGCGGGTGACTAGCGGCTCCTACAATGAGCAGTTCTTC.

This clone showed up just a few times. The chain combines TRBV27 with TRBJ1-2; 7 positions agree with TRBD1. The length of the CDR3 is 12 residues. From germline, CDR1 is MNHEY and CDR2 SMNVEV (reference sequence). With V trimmed by 4 bases and J by 8 bases, 4 bases remained unmatched. CDR3: CASSSAGGGYTF. The CDR3 DNA is TGTGCCAGCAGTTCCGCAGGGGGAGGCTACACCTTC.

V is TRBV2 and J is TRBJ2-4, with 8 bases aligning to TRBD1. Trimming took 3 bases from V and 8 from J; bases not matched to a gene: 6. CDR3 size: 14 residues. Per the germline V gene, CDR1 is SNHLY and CDR2 is FYNNEI. CDR3 loop: CASSERTGWDIQYF. The CDR3 DNA sequence: TGTGCCAGCAGTGAGAGGACAGGGTGGGACATTCAGTACTTC.

This chain links TRBV10-2 with TRBJ2-2; the match to TRBD1 covers 9 bases. The CDR3 extends over 14 amino acids. Trimming removed 6 bases from V and 5 bases from J; junction bases left unmatched: 4. CDR1 WSHSY and CDR2 SAAADI come from the germline V gene. Here the CDR3 DNA reads TGCGCCAGCAGCGGGACAGGGCCAACCGGGGAGCTGTTTTTT. This codes for CASSGTGPTGELFF.

The chain couples TRBV30 to TRBJ1-3; D gene ambiguous. CDR1 and CDR2 (germline): GTSNPN, SVGIG (reference sequence). This CDR3 contains 15 residues. Deletions cut 2 bases from V and 0 bases from J, with 11 bases between. CDR3 DNA sequence: TGTGCCTGGAGTAAGTCGGGATACTCTGGAAACACCATATATTTT. Encoded protein: CAWSKSGYSGNTIYF.

The J gene is TRBJ2-3, the V gene TRBV19; 10 bases are a match to TRBD2. Germline CDR1 is LNHDA and CDR2 is SQIVND (reference sequence). After removal of 5 bases from V and 0 bases from J, the junction contained 5 bases not matched to a gene. The CDR3 covers 16 residues. The CDR3, as DNA: TGTGCCAGTAGTCTCTTAGCGGGGGGTAGCACAGATACGCAGTATTTT. It encodes CASSLLAGGSTDTQYF.

This clone was counted a single time. The chain combines TRBV2 with TRBJ1-5; 9 bases match TRBD1. CDR1 is SNHLY and CDR2 is FYNNEI in the germline V gene. This CDR3 has 14 residues. V lost 7 bases, J lost 4 bases, and 5 bases stayed unmatched. The CDR3 nucleotides read TGTGCCAGCAATCGCGACAGGGGGAATCAGCCCCAGCATTTT. Its protein is CASNRDRGNQPQHF.

V gene TRBV7-8 combines with J gene TRBJ2-1, with 7 nucleotides matching TRBD2. The J segment lost 0 bases and the V segment lost 3 bases, leaving 5 bases of the junction unmatched. CDR3 length: 16 amino acids. The germline V gene encodes CDR1 SGHVS and CDR2 FQNEAQ. The CDR3 nucleotides are TGTGCCAGCAGCTTCCGACTAGCCCCCTCCTACAATGAGCAGTTCTTC. Its protein product is CASSFRLAPSYNEQFF.

The J gene is TRBJ1-3, the V gene TRBV18, with 11 bases fitting TRBD1. From germline, CDR1 is KGHSH and CDR2 LQKENI. The V segment lost 5 bases and the J segment 3 bases; nucleotides outside the gene matches: 3. This CDR3 is 15 amino acids long. The CDR3 reads CASSTGTGGGNTIYF. CDR3 DNA sequence: TGTGCCAGCTCAACCGGGACAGGGGGTGGAAACACCATATATTTT.

V and J are TRBV6-5 and TRBJ1-1; 10 nucleotides match TRBD1. The germline V gene encodes CDR1 MNHEY and CDR2 SVGAGI. This CDR3 spans 15 amino acids. After removal of 4 bases from V and 3 bases from J, the junction contained 5 bases not matched to a gene. The DNA of the CDR3 is TGTGCCAGCAGTTCCTCCGGGACAGGGGACACTGAAGCTTTCTTT. It is translated as CASSSSGTGDTEAFF.

This rearrangement joins TRBV15 to TRBJ2-7; 8 bases map to TRBD1. The CDR3 sequence is 14 residues long. Trimming at V came to 1 base and at J to 3 bases, leaving 2 bases not matched to a gene. Germline V gives CDR1 LNHNV, CDR2 YYDKDF (reference sequence). DNA of the CDR3: TGTGCCACCAGCAGAGGAACAGGGGGCTACGAGCAGTACTTC. This sequence encodes CATSRGTGGYEQYF.

The chain uses TRBV19 and TRBJ2-5; no firm D call. This CDR3 contains 11 residues. Germline-derived CDR1 and CDR2 are LNHDA and SQIVND (reference sequence). The ends were cut back, 4 bases at V and 4 bases at J, with 4 bases in the middle. The CDR3 protein is CASSTRETQYF. Written as DNA, the CDR3 is TGTGCCAGTAGTACCCGAGAGACCCAGTACTTC.

The genes are TRBV5-1 and TRBJ1-4; D not resolved. CDR1 is SGHRS and CDR2 is YFSETQ in the germline V gene. The V end was cut by 0 bases, the J end by 8 bases, with 8 bases between. The length of the CDR3 is 13 residues. The CDR3 is CASSLEGGEKLFF. The CDR3, as DNA: TGCGCCAGCAGCTTGGAAGGAGGGGAAAAACTGTTTTTT. Based on the CDR3 plus reference TRBV5-1 and TRBJ1-4, the full variable domain is KAGVTQTPRYLIKTRGQQVTLSCSPISGHRSVSWYQQTPGQGLQFLFEYFSETQRNKGNFPGRFSGRQFSNSRSEMNVSTLELGDSALYLCASSLEGGEKLFFGSGTQLSVL.